The clone carrying this TCR beta chain occurred once. Its antigen is not known. These data are taken from a study of identifying expanded T cells in peripheral blood. Germline CDR1 and CDR2: DFQATT and SNEGSKA (reference sequence). This CDR3 is built from 11 residues. The V segment lost 6 bases and the J segment 7 bases; nucleotides outside the gene matches: 4. Clones were read by immunoSEQ multiplex PCR, and TCRdb kept only the in-frame ones, dropping some. This repertoire shows approximately 120,000 clones, 88% found once; its top ten account for about 8.6%. Notes on the study in general: Approximately 2-week clone count variance significantly increased as total template count grew. Technical replicates showed around 1.2 changed clones; roughly two weeks around 15; four weeks 19.

This clonotype was obtained from a person aged 18 to 69 in good health. The gene calls are TRBV20-1 and TRBJ1-2; the match to TRBD1 covers 8 bases. The specimen sequenced was blood. CDR3 sequence: CSAQGGVGYTF. In DNA, the CDR3 is TGCAGTGCACAGGGGGGGGTTGGCTACACCTTC.